The entry below describes one T cell receptor (beta chain). Its specificity is not known. This sample is part of a study of OX40 agonist ivuxolimab in advanced cancers. TCRdb keeps only in-frame clones here, not all; method: immunoSEQ multiplex PCR. The table has approximately 100,000 clones, approximately 90% seen once. From germline, CDR1 is SGDLS and CDR2 YYNGEE. The V gene end was trimmed by 0 bases and the J gene end by 0 bases; junction bases not matched to a gene: 2. The CDR3 spans 15 residues. The study, taken as a whole, reports: On average, CD8+ T cells showed a greater number of expanded clones than CD4+.

Sequences were derived from CD4+ or CD8+ T cells sorted from blood, sampled in a trial of the OX40 agonist ivuxolimab. The sequence came from an adult with an advanced solid tumor such as melanoma, head and neck, liver or kidney cancer. V and J are TRBV9 and TRBJ2-7, with 8 bases that match TRBD1. As DNA, the CDR3 is TGTGCCAGCAGCGTAGGACAGGGGCGCTCCTACGAGCAGTACTTC. Its protein product is CASSVGQGRSYEQYF.